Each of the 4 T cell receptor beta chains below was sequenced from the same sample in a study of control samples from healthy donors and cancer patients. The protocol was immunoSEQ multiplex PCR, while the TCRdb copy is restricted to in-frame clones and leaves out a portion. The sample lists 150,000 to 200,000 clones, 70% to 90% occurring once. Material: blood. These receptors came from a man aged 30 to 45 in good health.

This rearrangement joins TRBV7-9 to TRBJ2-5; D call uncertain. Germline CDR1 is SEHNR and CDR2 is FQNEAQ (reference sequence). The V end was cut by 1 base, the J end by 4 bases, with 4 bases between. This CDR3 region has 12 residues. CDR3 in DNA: TGTGCCAGCAGCTTAGTAGGAGAGACCCAGTACTTC. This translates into CASSLVGETQYF. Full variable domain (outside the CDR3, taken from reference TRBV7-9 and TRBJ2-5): DTGVSQNPRHKITKRGQNVTFRCDPISEHNRLYWYRQTLGQGPEFLTYFQNEAQLEKSRLLSDRFSAERPKGSFSTLEIQRTEQGDSAMYLCASSLVGETQYFGPGTRLLVL.

The CDR3 loop is CASSPRTSGSSYEQYF. CDR3 bases: TGTGCCAGTAGTCCCCGGACTAGCGGGAGTTCCTACGAGCAGTACTTC. This chain uses TRBV19 with TRBJ2-7; 13 bases map to TRBD2. Germline CDR1 reads LNHDA; CDR2 reads SQIVND (reference sequence). The J segment lost 1 base and the V segment lost 5 bases, leaving 5 bases of the junction unmatched. The CDR3 totals 16 residues.

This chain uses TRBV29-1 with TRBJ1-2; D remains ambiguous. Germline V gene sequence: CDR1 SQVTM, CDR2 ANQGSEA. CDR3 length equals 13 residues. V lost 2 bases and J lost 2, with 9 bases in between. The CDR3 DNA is TGCAGCGTTGAACGGGCGGAGAACTATGGCTACACCTTC. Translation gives CSVERAENYGYTF.

This chain's CDR3 is CASSLWLNTEAFF. Written as DNA, the CDR3 is TGTGCCAGCAGCTTATGGTTGAACACTGAAGCTTTCTTT. The chain carries TRBV13 and TRBJ1-1; unclear D gene. Germline V gene data show CDR1 as PRHDT and CDR2 as FYEKMQ (reference sequence). The CDR3 has 13 residues. The ends were cut back, 2 bases at V and 0 bases at J, with 4 bases in the middle.